The clone carrying this T cell receptor beta chain was found many times. The data are from a study of regulatory T cells in long-lasting Graves disease. CDR1 and CDR2 from the germline V gene are MGHRA and YSYEKL. The V and J ends lost 2 bases and 2 bases respectively, with 21 bases between them. The CDR3 has 18 amino acids. TCR beta libraries were built with iRepertoire HTBI primers and Arm-PCR of CDR3 regions. Via MiXCR, TCRdb re-called the multiplex PCR reads, giving one row per CDR3 protein. The table shows 360,000 or so distinct CDR3 sequences, with approximately 12% occurring only once. Time point indicated: newly diagnosed GD, antithyroid drugs for less than 3 months. PBMC-extracted RNA yielded the TCR library. These sequences were also reported in another study, on T cells in Graves' hyperthyroidism and ophthalmopathy.

Sequences were derived from peripheral blood mononuclear cells (PBMCs), sampled at new diagnosis, from a patient treated with antithyroid drugs. The source of this sequence is a woman aged 18-29 years with Graves disease. V and J are TRBV4-1 and TRBJ2-5; a possible D gene is TRBD2 (6 bases). This chain's CDR3 is CASSQLVRSTGGQETQYF. CDR3 DNA: TGCGCCAGCAGCCAATTAGTTCGGTCTACCGGGGGTCAAGAGACCCAGTACTTC.